The T cell receptor (beta chain) described here comes from a study of T cell repertoires in cytomegalovirus infection. Notes on the study in general: Ex vivo, HLA-C-restricted CMV-specific TCR beta clonotypes prevailed over the rest of the response.

In this sample, this clonotype turned up once. What it binds is unknown. TCRdb re-analysed the reads in MiXCR, keeping a single row per CDR3 protein. Found here are hundreds of thousands of distinct CDR3 sequences, about 31% of them singletons; the top ten hold over 10%. Germline loops: CDR1 MNHEY, CDR2 SMNVEV (reference sequence). Germline trimming cut 2 bases from V and 4 bases from J; bases unmatched to any gene: 8. The CDR3 has 16 amino acids. The input for sequencing was cultured CD8+ T cells from PBMCs, taken from culture after CMV antigen stimulation. The chain recombines TRBV27 with TRBJ1-1, with 9 bases identical to TRBD1. The TCR originated in a human donor in good health (CMV status not recorded). Some clones in this sample may be carry-over from other donors' samples. CDR3 in DNA: TGTGCCAGCAGTTTAACCCGCGGGACAGGGATCACTGAAGCTTTCTTT. It encodes CASSLTRGTGITEAFF.